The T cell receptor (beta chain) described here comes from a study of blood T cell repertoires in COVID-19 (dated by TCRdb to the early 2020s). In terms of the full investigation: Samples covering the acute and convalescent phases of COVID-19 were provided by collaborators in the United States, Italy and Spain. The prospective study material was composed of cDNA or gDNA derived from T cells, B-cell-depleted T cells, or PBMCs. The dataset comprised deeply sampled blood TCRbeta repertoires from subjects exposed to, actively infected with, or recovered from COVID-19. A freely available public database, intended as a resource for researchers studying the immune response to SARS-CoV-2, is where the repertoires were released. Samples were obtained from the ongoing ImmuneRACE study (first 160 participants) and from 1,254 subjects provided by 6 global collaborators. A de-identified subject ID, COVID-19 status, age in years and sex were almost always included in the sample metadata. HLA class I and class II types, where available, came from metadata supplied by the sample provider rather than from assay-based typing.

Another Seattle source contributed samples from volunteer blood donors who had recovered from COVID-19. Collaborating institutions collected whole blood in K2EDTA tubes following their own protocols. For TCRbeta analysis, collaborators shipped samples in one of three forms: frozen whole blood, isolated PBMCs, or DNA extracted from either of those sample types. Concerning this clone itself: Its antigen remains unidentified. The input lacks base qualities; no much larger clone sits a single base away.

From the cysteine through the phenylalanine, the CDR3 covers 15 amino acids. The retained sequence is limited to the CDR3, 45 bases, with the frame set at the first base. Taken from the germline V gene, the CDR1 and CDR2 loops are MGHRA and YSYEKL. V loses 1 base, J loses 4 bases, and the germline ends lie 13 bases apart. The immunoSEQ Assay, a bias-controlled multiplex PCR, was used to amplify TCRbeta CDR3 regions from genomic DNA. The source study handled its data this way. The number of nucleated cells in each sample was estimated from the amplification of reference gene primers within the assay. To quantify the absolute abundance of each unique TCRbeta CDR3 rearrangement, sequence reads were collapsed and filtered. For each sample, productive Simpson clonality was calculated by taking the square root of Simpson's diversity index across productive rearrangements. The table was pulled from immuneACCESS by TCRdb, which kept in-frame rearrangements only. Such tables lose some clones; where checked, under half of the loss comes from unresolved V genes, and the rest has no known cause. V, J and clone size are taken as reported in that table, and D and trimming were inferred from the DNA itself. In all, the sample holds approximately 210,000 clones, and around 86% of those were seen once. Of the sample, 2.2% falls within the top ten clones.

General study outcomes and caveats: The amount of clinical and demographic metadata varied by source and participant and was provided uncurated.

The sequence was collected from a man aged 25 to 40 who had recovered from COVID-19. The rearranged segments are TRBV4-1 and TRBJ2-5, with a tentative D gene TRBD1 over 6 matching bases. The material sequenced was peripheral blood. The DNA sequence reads TGCGCCAGCAGCCAAGTGGCTGGGGGCTTAGAGACCCAGTACTTC. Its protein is CASSQVAGGLETQYF.